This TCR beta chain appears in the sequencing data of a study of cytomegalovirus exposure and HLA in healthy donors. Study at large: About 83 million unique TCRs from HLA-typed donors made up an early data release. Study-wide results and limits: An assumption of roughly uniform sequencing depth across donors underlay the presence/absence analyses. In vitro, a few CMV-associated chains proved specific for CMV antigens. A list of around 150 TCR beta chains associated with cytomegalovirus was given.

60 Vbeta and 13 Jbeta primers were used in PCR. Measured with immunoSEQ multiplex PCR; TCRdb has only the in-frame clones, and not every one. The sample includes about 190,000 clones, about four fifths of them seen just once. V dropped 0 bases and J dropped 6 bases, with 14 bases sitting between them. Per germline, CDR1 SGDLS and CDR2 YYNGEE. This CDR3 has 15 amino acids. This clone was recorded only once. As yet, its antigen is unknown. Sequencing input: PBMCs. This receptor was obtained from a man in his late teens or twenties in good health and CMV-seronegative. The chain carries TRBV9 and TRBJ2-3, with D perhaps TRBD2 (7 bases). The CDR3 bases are TGTGCCAGCAGCGTAGCGGGACGGGGGGCGGATACGCAGTATTTT. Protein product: CASSVAGRGADTQYF.